These 18 T cell receptor beta chains came from one sample sequenced in a study of blood T cell repertoires in COVID-19 (dated by TCRdb to 2020 to 2022). The library was prepared using the immunoSEQ multiplex PCR assay. TCRdb took over this immuneACCESS table, retaining in-frame rearrangements with V and J assigned. Such tables are incomplete; in checked studies, under half of the missing clones stem from an unresolved V gene, and the remainder is unexplained. This sample lists about 60,000 clones; about 78% were detected once. The ten biggest clones cover around 20% of the sample. The sequenced sample was peripheral blood. The receptors derive from a man aged 50-60 years with active or convalescent COVID-19.

This clone was seen only once. V and J are TRBV5-5 and TRBJ1-3, with D uncertain. Trimming cost V 4 bases and J 0 bases, with 8 bases left between them. This CDR3 contains 14 residues. Germline CDR1 reads SGHKS; CDR2 reads YYEKEE (reference sequence). Here the CDR3 DNA reads TGTGCCAGCAGCCCTGCAGGCTCTGGAAACACCATATATTTT. It specifies CASSPAGSGNTIYF.

The chain couples TRBV9 to TRBJ1-2, with D hard to call. Trimming took 0 bases from V and 8 from J, leaving 11 bases between them. Germline V lookup: CDR1 SGDLS, CDR2 YYNGEE. The CDR3 is made up of 13 amino acids. CDR3 residues: CASSVGRLRGYTF. CDR3 in DNA: TGTGCCAGCAGCGTAGGGCGGCTCCGCGGCTACACCTTC. Variable domain in full (rest from reference TRBV9 and TRBJ1-2): DSGVTQTPKHLITATGQRVTLRCSPRSGDLSVYWYQQSLDQGLQFLIQYYNGEERAKGNILERFSAQQFPDLHSELNLSSLELGDSALYFCASSVGRLRGYTFGSGTRLTVV.

The CDR3 protein is CASSQQGNTEAFF. CDR3 nucleotide sequence: TGTGCCAGCTCACAACAGGGAAACACTGAAGCTTTCTTT. V and J are TRBV18 and TRBJ1-1, with D perhaps TRBD1 (6 bases). V was shortened by 4 bases and J by 2 bases, with 8 bases between the two germline ends. The CDR3 contains 13 residues. Germline V lookup: CDR1 KGHSH, CDR2 LQKENI.

This clone turned up a few times. The chain recombines TRBV19 with TRBJ1-1, with a possible D match to TRBD1 (6 bases). Germline loops: CDR1 LNHDA, CDR2 SQIVND (reference sequence). This CDR3 spans 13 amino acids. The germline V and J ends were trimmed by 10 bases and 10 bases, with 22 bases remaining between them. In nucleotides, the CDR3 is TGTGCCACCCATGTGGGGGCGGGGGGGGCAGCTTTCTTT. Translated: CATHVGAGGAAFF.

The chain links TRBV10-1 to TRBJ2-4; 7 bases agree with TRBD1. V shed 8 bases and J 10 bases; nucleotides not matched to a gene: 11. Germline V lookup: CDR1 WNHNN, CDR2 SYGVQD (reference sequence). The CDR3 has 13 amino acids. The CDR3 region has the DNA TGCGCCAGCCAAATGACAGGGAGTAAAATTCAGTACTTC. Its translation: CASQMTGSKIQYF.

The gene calls are TRBV7-8 and TRBJ2-7; D may be TRBD1 (6 bases). Germline V gene lookup returns CDR1 SGHVS and CDR2 FQNEAQ. Trimming removed 5 bases from V and 0 bases from J, with 14 bases in between. The CDR3 runs 15 residues. In nucleotides, the CDR3 is TGTGCCAGCAGCGGTCCCGGGACATTCTCCTACGAGCAGTACTTC. Protein product: CASSGPGTFSYEQYF.

At least ten counts were recorded for this clone. This rearrangement joins TRBV12-3 or TRBV12-4 to TRBJ1-1; 8 nucleotides agree with TRBD1. Trimming at V came to 4 bases and at J to 5 bases, leaving 3 bases not matched to a gene. The CDR3 is 13 amino acids. CDR3 DNA: TGTGCCAGCAGTTCGACAGGGGCTACTGAAGCTTTCTTT. Protein product: CASSSTGATEAFF.

The chain joins TRBV25-1 to TRBJ1-1, with 7 bases identical to TRBD1. V lost 3 bases to trimming and J lost 5 bases; unmatched junction nucleotides: 12. The CDR3 has 16 residues. Germline CDR1 MGHDK, CDR2 SYGVNS. The CDR3 here is CASSDPAGIRGTEAFF. The CDR3 DNA follows: TGTGCCAGCAGTGATCCGGCGGGGATCAGGGGGACTGAAGCTTTCTTT.

This clone was found a few times. The genes are TRBV6-5 and TRBJ1-1, with D hard to call. V lost 5 bases and J lost 1, with 11 bases in between. The germline V gene has CDR1 MNHEY and CDR2 SVGAGI. This CDR3 comprises 14 residues. The CDR3 sequence is CASSTTFRNTEAFF. In nucleotides, the CDR3 is TGTGCCAGCAGTACGACTTTCAGGAACACTGAAGCTTTCTTT.

This chain connects TRBV29-1 to TRBJ2-3, with D possibly TRBD1 on 5 matching bases. The germline V gene encodes CDR1 SQVTM and CDR2 ANQGSEA. CDR3 length: 13 amino acids. V lost 4 bases and J lost 4, with 12 bases in between. The CDR3 region has the DNA TGCAGCGTTGCCCAGGGTTACCCAGATACGCAGTATTTT. It is translated as CSVAQGYPDTQYF.

A few counts support this clone. CDR3 in DNA: TGTGCCAGCAGCTCTAGGGAATGGAGGGATGGCGGGACCCAGTACTTC. It translates to CASSSREWRDGGTQYF. This chain uses TRBV5-8 with TRBJ2-5; the D gene is possibly TRBD2 (6 bases). The V end lost 3 bases, the J end lost 7 bases, and 22 bases lay between the germline ends. The CDR3 contains 16 residues. Germline V gives CDR1 SGHTS, CDR2 YDEGEE.

V gene TRBV10-1 combines with J gene TRBJ1-2; 8 bases are shared with TRBD1. V was clipped by 6 bases and J by 7 bases; unmatched bases: 7. Germline CDR1 reads WNHNN; CDR2 reads SYGVQD (reference sequence). The CDR3 consists of 13 residues. In DNA, the CDR3 is TGCGCCAGCAGCGCCAACAGGGGGTCTGGCTACACCTTC. Its protein product is CASSANRGSGYTF.

The rearrangement uses TRBV27 and TRBJ1-2; tentative D call: TRBD1 (6 bases). Germline CDR1 is MNHEY and CDR2 is SMNVEV (reference sequence). V lost 5 bases and J lost 0, with 16 bases in between. The CDR3 is 16 amino acids. This chain's CDR3 is CASSSRQGGANYGYTF. The CDR3 nucleotides are TGTGCCAGCAGTAGCCGACAAGGGGGAGCTAACTATGGCTACACCTTC.

The rearrangement uses TRBV7-9 and TRBJ1-2, with 8 positions matching TRBD1. Per the germline V gene, CDR1 is SEHNR and CDR2 is FQNEAQ (reference sequence). The CDR3 length is 12 residues. The J segment lost 7 bases and the V segment lost 11 bases, leaving 9 bases of the junction unmatched. CDR3 amino acids: CAGTRTGLGYTF. The DNA of the CDR3 is TGTGCCGGCACCCGGACAGGGCTTGGCTACACCTTC.

V usage is TRBV7-9 and J usage is TRBJ2-3; 8 bases are shared with TRBD2. V gave up 8 bases and J gave up 2 bases; unmatched junction bases: 9. Germline-derived CDR1 and CDR2 are SEHNR and FQNEAQ (reference sequence). The CDR3 spans 15 residues. The CDR3 nucleotides read TGTGCCAGCTCAACTATGGGACTAGTCACAGATACGCAGTATTTT. Translating it yields CASSTMGLVTDTQYF. Using reference TRBV7-9 and TRBJ2-3 for the parts outside the CDR3, the full variable domain is DTGVSQNPRHKITKRGQNVTFRCDPISEHNRLYWYRQTLGQGPEFLTYFQNEAQLEKSRLLSDRFSAERPKGSFSTLEIQRTEQGDSAMYLCASSTMGLVTDTQYFGPGTRLTVL.

The gene calls are TRBV19 and TRBJ2-3; 9 bases are a match to TRBD2. J was trimmed by 5 bases and V by 7 bases; bases with no gene match: 10. Germline V gene data show CDR1 as LNHDA and CDR2 as SQIVND (reference sequence). This CDR3 is 15 amino acids long. The CDR3 here is CASTPWAGGQDTQYF. The CDR3 DNA follows: TGTGCCAGTACCCCATGGGCGGGGGGGCAAGATACGCAGTATTTT.

The V and J genes are TRBV12-3 or TRBV12-4 and TRBJ2-6, with D unclear. The CDR3 length is 13 residues. Trimming stripped 8 bases from V and 4 bases from J, with 9 bases between. The CDR3 protein is CASARFGANVLTF. As DNA, the CDR3 is TGTGCCAGCGCCCGGTTCGGGGCCAACGTCCTGACTTTC.

The V call is TRBV11-1, the J call TRBJ2-5; TRBD2 is a possible D gene (5 bases). This CDR3 has 13 amino acids. Trimming took off 1 base at V and 7 bases at J, with 10 bases between the two ends. Looked up from germline, CDR1 is SGHAT and CDR2 is FQDESV (reference sequence). The CDR3 coding sequence is TGTGCCAGCAGCTTAGTGCCAGAGGGGACCCAGTACTTC. Its protein is CASSLVPEGTQYF.